This is a list of T cell receptor beta chains from one sample in a study of T cells in Graves' hyperthyroidism and ophthalmopathy. TCRdb recomputed calls from the multiplex PCR reads with MiXCR, one row per CDR3 protein. The sample lists a few hundred thousand distinct CDR3 sequences; just over 45% were seen once. Sequencing was performed on peripheral blood or thyroid tissue (not recorded which). The receptors were sampled from a woman between 18 and 30 years old with Graves' hyperthyroidism. CDR3s include the opening cysteine and the closing phenylalanine or tryptophan. Fields, in order: V gene, D gene, J gene, clone size, CDR3 DNA, CDR3 protein. The D gene is left open where the match is weak. Size is stated for part of the rows, as once, few or many counts, or as a class when the clone is expanded.

v_gene: TRBV7-7
d_gene: -
j_gene: TRBJ1-2
abundance: -
CDR3nt: TGTGCCACCCCCCGACCAGGGAGACTGAAGCTTAATTTGCCGCCGGGGCAACGCACCTTC
CDR3aa: CATPRPGRLKLNLPPGQRTF

v_gene: TRBV5-1
d_gene: -
j_gene: TRBJ2-3
abundance: -
CDR3nt: TGCGCCAGCAGCTTACGACGGGAGACAGATACACAGTATTTT
CDR3aa: CASSLRRETDTQYF

v_gene: TRBV5-1
d_gene: -
j_gene: TRBJ1-2
abundance: few
CDR3nt: TGCGCCAGCAGCAAAGCTGACAGGTCCTATGGCTACACCTTC
CDR3aa: CASSKADRSYGYTF

v_gene: TRBV11-2
d_gene: TRBD1
j_gene: TRBJ2-7
abundance: many
CDR3nt: TGTGCCAGCAGCTCGTCCGGGACAGGAGTCTCCCCCTACGAGCAGTACTTC
CDR3aa: CASSSSGTGVSPYEQYF

v_gene: TRBV2
d_gene: TRBD1
j_gene: TRBJ2-5
abundance: -
CDR3nt: TGTGCCAGCAAGACCGGACAGGGGTTACAGCCCCAGTACTTC
CDR3aa: CASKTGQGLQPQYF

v_gene: TRBV2
d_gene: -
j_gene: TRBJ2-1
abundance: -
CDR3nt: TGTGCCAGCAGTGCTCCTGTCGATGAGCAGTTCTTC
CDR3aa: CASSAPVDEQFF

v_gene: TRBV7-8
d_gene: TRBD2
j_gene: TRBJ2-1
abundance: few
CDR3nt: TGTGCCAGCAACCCGGGACTAGCGGGATTAACCCCCTCCTACAATGAGCAGTTCTTC
CDR3aa: CASNPGLAGLTPSYNEQFF

v_gene: TRBV12-3/TRBV12-4
d_gene: TRBD2
j_gene: TRBJ2-1
abundance: -
CDR3nt: TGTGCCAGCAGTCTCCACTTGGCGGGAGAGAATGAGCAGTTCTTC
CDR3aa: CASSLHLAGENEQFF

v_gene: TRBV2
d_gene: -
j_gene: TRBJ2-6
abundance: few
CDR3nt: TGTGCCAGCAGTGAAGCGCTTTTC
CDR3aa: CASSEALF

v_gene: TRBV29-1
d_gene: TRBD1
j_gene: TRBJ1-1
abundance: -
CDR3nt: TGCAGCTTAACTGGGACAGGGTTCGCTTTCTTT
CDR3aa: CSLTGTGFAFF

v_gene: TRBV29-1
d_gene: TRBD1
j_gene: TRBJ1-2
abundance: -
CDR3nt: TGCAGCTTGGGACAGGGGGGTAACTATGGCTACACCTTC
CDR3aa: CSLGQGGNYGYTF

v_gene: TRBV7-9
d_gene: -
j_gene: TRBJ1-4
abundance: many
CDR3nt: TGTGCCAGCAGCTTAAGAGGGACTAATGAAAAACTGTTTTTT
CDR3aa: CASSLRGTNEKLFF

v_gene: TRBV29-1
d_gene: TRBD1
j_gene: TRBJ1-1
abundance: once
CDR3nt: TGCAGCGTAACAGGACAGGTGGGCACTGAAGCTTTCTTT
CDR3aa: CSVTGQVGTEAFF

v_gene: TRBV7-3
d_gene: TRBD2
j_gene: TRBJ2-7
abundance: -
CDR3nt: TGTGCCAGCAGCCGCCCTAGCGGGAGGGCCTCCTACGAGCAGTACTTC
CDR3aa: CASSRPSGRASYEQYF

v_gene: TRBV20-1
d_gene: -
j_gene: TRBJ2-1
abundance: -
CDR3nt: TGCAGTGCTAGAACCTCGAGGGCCTTCTCCTACAATGAGCAGTTCTTC
CDR3aa: CSARTSRAFSYNEQFF

v_gene: TRBV2
d_gene: -
j_gene: TRBJ2-3
abundance: few
CDR3nt: TGTGCCAGCATTATCACTACTTTCCAAGATACGCAGTATTTT
CDR3aa: CASIITTFQDTQYF

v_gene: TRBV24-1
d_gene: -
j_gene: TRBJ1-2
abundance: -
CDR3nt: TGTGCCAAGAGCCTTAACTATGGCTACACCTTC
CDR3aa: CAKSLNYGYTF

v_gene: TRBV7-6
d_gene: TRBD1
j_gene: TRBJ2-1
abundance: -
CDR3nt: TGTGCCAGCAGCTCCCCGGGACAGGAAGACAATGAGCAGTTCTTC
CDR3aa: CASSSPGQEDNEQFF

v_gene: TRBV4-2
d_gene: -
j_gene: TRBJ2-7
abundance: -
CDR3nt: TGTACCAGCAGTGCCAACGGCGTTTGGACCTACGAGCAGTACTTC
CDR3aa: CTSSANGVWTYEQYF

v_gene: TRBV7-8
d_gene: -
j_gene: TRBJ2-2
abundance: many
CDR3nt: TGTGCCAGCACCCTTCGGACCGCATCGAACACCGGGGAGCTGTTTTTT
CDR3aa: CASTLRTASNTGELFF

v_gene: TRBV29-1
d_gene: TRBD1
j_gene: TRBJ2-7
abundance: -
CDR3nt: TGCAGCTTGGCCGGGACAGGGGGCACCGAGCAGTACTTC
CDR3aa: CSLAGTGGTEQYF

v_gene: TRBV29-1
d_gene: TRBD1
j_gene: TRBJ1-2
abundance: -
CDR3nt: TGCAGCGTTGCGACAGGGGCGGGGTATGGCTACACCTTC
CDR3aa: CSVATGAGYGYTF

v_gene: TRBV7-2
d_gene: -
j_gene: TRBJ1-6
abundance: -
CDR3nt: TGTGCCAGCAGCTCATGGGGAGACTCACCCCTCCACTTT
CDR3aa: CASSSWGDSPLHF

v_gene: TRBV24-1
d_gene: -
j_gene: TRBJ2-1
abundance: few
CDR3nt: TGTGCCACCAGTGAGGGACAAACAGATGAGCAGTTCTTC
CDR3aa: CATSEGQTDEQFF

v_gene: TRBV27
d_gene: -
j_gene: TRBJ1-2
abundance: many
CDR3nt: TGTGCCAGCAGCTCTCCACAGGAATCAAACTATGGCTACACCTTC
CDR3aa: CASSSPQESNYGYTF

v_gene: TRBV12-3/TRBV12-4
d_gene: -
j_gene: TRBJ1-5
abundance: -
CDR3nt: TGTGCCAGCAGTTTACAGGATTTT
CDR3aa: CASSLQDF

v_gene: TRBV20-1
d_gene: -
j_gene: TRBJ1-3
abundance: many
CDR3nt: TGCAGTGCTAGCTCTGCAGGGTCTGGAAACACCATATATTTT
CDR3aa: CSASSAGSGNTIYF

v_gene: TRBV2
d_gene: TRBD1
j_gene: TRBJ2-7
abundance: -
CDR3nt: TGTGCCAGCAGTTCGGACAGGGCAGGTGAAAACGAGCAGTACTTC
CDR3aa: CASSSDRAGENEQYF

v_gene: TRBV10-3
d_gene: -
j_gene: TRBJ1-4
abundance: -
CDR3nt: TGTGCCATCAGTGAGTCAGGCGGAGCAACTAATGAAAAACTGTTTTTT
CDR3aa: CAISESGGATNEKLFF

v_gene: TRBV10-1
d_gene: -
j_gene: TRBJ1-3
abundance: many
CDR3nt: TGCGCCAGCAGTGAATTTCCCGACCTCGGCTACTCTGGAAACACCATATATTTT
CDR3aa: CASSEFPDLGYSGNTIYF

v_gene: TRBV20-1
d_gene: -
j_gene: TRBJ2-7
abundance: -
CDR3nt: TGCAGTGCAAACGTAGGGACTCAGTCCTACGAGCAGTACTTC
CDR3aa: CSANVGTQSYEQYF

v_gene: TRBV5-1
d_gene: -
j_gene: TRBJ2-7
abundance: many
CDR3nt: TGCGCCAGCAGCCAGATCGGGCTAGCTTCCTACGAGCAGTACTTC
CDR3aa: CASSQIGLASYEQYF

v_gene: TRBV7-3
d_gene: -
j_gene: TRBJ1-2
abundance: -
CDR3nt: TGTGCCAGCAGCTTAATCGGGGGGCGCGTAAACTATGGCTACACCTTC
CDR3aa: CASSLIGGRVNYGYTF

v_gene: TRBV12-3/TRBV12-4
d_gene: -
j_gene: TRBJ1-5
abundance: many
CDR3nt: TGTGCCAGCAGGGCGAGACAGGCCGATAGCAATCAGCCCCAGCATTTT
CDR3aa: CASRARQADSNQPQHF

v_gene: TRBV5-4
d_gene: TRBD2
j_gene: TRBJ2-7
abundance: many
CDR3nt: TGTGCCAGCAGCTTGGGGCTAGCGGCCTCCTACGAGCAGTACTTC
CDR3aa: CASSLGLAASYEQYF

v_gene: TRBV2
d_gene: TRBD2
j_gene: TRBJ2-1
abundance: -
CDR3nt: TGTGCCAGCAGTGAAGTTAGCGGGAGGGGCGGGGAGCAGTTCTTC
CDR3aa: CASSEVSGRGGEQFF

v_gene: TRBV10-3
d_gene: TRBD1
j_gene: TRBJ2-5
abundance: -
CDR3nt: TGTGCCATCAGCCCAGACAGGGGCGAGACCCAGTACTTC
CDR3aa: CAISPDRGETQYF

v_gene: TRBV5-4
d_gene: -
j_gene: TRBJ2-6
abundance: -
CDR3nt: TGTGCCAGCAGCTACGCGGTGGGCTTTGGGGCCAACGTCCTGACTTTC
CDR3aa: CASSYAVGFGANVLTF

v_gene: TRBV27
d_gene: -
j_gene: TRBJ1-5
abundance: few
CDR3nt: TGTGCCAGCAGTTACTCGAGACTCCGGACATACCTTCGTGATCAGCCCCAGCATTTT
CDR3aa: CASSYSRLRTYLRDQPQHF

v_gene: TRBV7-7
d_gene: -
j_gene: TRBJ1-5
abundance: -
CDR3nt: TGTGCCAGCAGCGTAGATGCGTCGGGAGGGCCCCAGCATTTT
CDR3aa: CASSVDASGGPQHF

v_gene: TRBV9
d_gene: TRBD2
j_gene: TRBJ2-5
abundance: many
CDR3nt: TGTGCCAGCAGCCCCCCGGGGACTAGCGGGAGTGGGGAGACCCAGTACTTC
CDR3aa: CASSPPGTSGSGETQYF

v_gene: TRBV3-1
d_gene: -
j_gene: TRBJ2-7
abundance: -
CDR3nt: TGTGCCAGCAGCCATTCGCGGGAAGCCTACGAGCAGTACTTC
CDR3aa: CASSHSREAYEQYF

v_gene: TRBV5-4
d_gene: -
j_gene: TRBJ1-2
abundance: -
CDR3nt: TGTGCCAGCAGCCCTGACAGGACCGGAAACACCTTC
CDR3aa: CASSPDRTGNTF

v_gene: TRBV2
d_gene: -
j_gene: TRBJ2-2
abundance: few
CDR3nt: TGTGCCAGCAGGAAAGGAACGAACACCGGGGAGCTGTTTTTT
CDR3aa: CASRKGTNTGELFF

v_gene: TRBV9
d_gene: -
j_gene: TRBJ1-6
abundance: -
CDR3nt: TGTGCCAGCAGCGTAGAACCGGGGCGCCTCCACTTT
CDR3aa: CASSVEPGRLHF

v_gene: TRBV7-2
d_gene: -
j_gene: TRBJ1-1
abundance: few
CDR3nt: TGTGCCAGCAGCAAATCCGGCACTGAAGCTTTCTTT
CDR3aa: CASSKSGTEAFF

v_gene: TRBV25-1
d_gene: -
j_gene: TRBJ2-7
abundance: -
CDR3nt: TGTGCCGGGATGAGAGGCTACGAGCAGTACTTC
CDR3aa: CAGMRGYEQYF

v_gene: TRBV6-5
d_gene: -
j_gene: TRBJ2-2
abundance: many
CDR3nt: TGTGCCAGCAGTTACTTGGTTTCAGTAAACACCGGGGAGCTGTTTTTT
CDR3aa: CASSYLVSVNTGELFF

v_gene: TRBV20-1
d_gene: TRBD2
j_gene: TRBJ2-7
abundance: many
CDR3nt: TGCAGTGCTAGAGTTGGGCGGGGGAGCTCCTACGAGCAGTACTTC
CDR3aa: CSARVGRGSSYEQYF

v_gene: TRBV24-1
d_gene: -
j_gene: TRBJ2-1
abundance: -
CDR3nt: TGTGCCACCAGTGACTTCCTTACAGGGTCGGGGGATGAGCAGTTCTTC
CDR3aa: CATSDFLTGSGDEQFF